This T cell receptor (beta chain) derives from a study of shared clonotypes between healthy human individuals. Sequencing was performed with immunoSEQ multiplex PCR; in TCRdb, only in-frame clones are kept and a portion is missing. The sample lists about half a million clones, 70% to 80% seen once, with less than 15% in the top ten. CDR3 length: 16 residues. V shed 0 bases and J shed 7 bases, with 19 bases lying between them. Germline CDR1 GTSNPN, CDR2 SVGIG (reference sequence). This clone appeared a few times. Sequencing input: PBMCs. The genes are TRBV30 and TRBJ1-5; D call uncertain. This sequence originates from a woman between 40 and 55 years old in good health. Some clones in this sample may be carry-over from other donors' samples. CDR3 coding DNA: TGTGCCTGGAGTGTTGGATCCTACAGCGAAGGCCAGCCCCAGCATTTT. Amino acids: CAWSVGSYSEGQPQHF.